This is a list of T cell receptor beta chains from one sample in a study of control samples from healthy donors and cancer patients. The assay was immunoSEQ multiplex PCR, and TCRdb's table has in-frame clones only and misses some. The sample lists some 130,000 clones, roughly 89% occurring once. The sequencing input was blood. These receptors all stem from a man between 25 and 39 years old in good health. CDR3s include the opening cysteine and the closing phenylalanine or tryptophan. The order of the fields is clone size, J gene, V gene, D gene, CDR3 protein, CDR3 DNA. The D gene is left open where the match is weak. Clone sizes are given selectively: once, few, many, or a class where the clone is expanded.

NA,TRBJ1-5,TRBV28,TRBD1,CASSFSYGQGSNQPQHF,TGTGCCAGCAGTTTTTCATACGGACAGGGTAGCAATCAGCCCCAGCATTTT
NA,TRBJ1-2,TRBV7-8,NA,CASSFGQQTNYGYTF,TGTGCCAGCAGCTTTGGACAGCAGACTAACTATGGCTACACCTTC
NA,TRBJ1-3,TRBV25-1,TRBD1,CASSDTTGDSGNTIYF,TGTGCCAGCAGTGATACCACAGGGGACTCTGGAAACACCATATATTTT
NA,TRBJ2-1,TRBV30,NA,CAWSPYNEQFF,TGTGCCTGGAGTCCCTACAATGAGCAGTTCTTC
NA,TRBJ2-3,TRBV7-3,NA,CASSFSVWDTQYF,TGTGCCAGCAGCTTTTCGGTTTGGGATACGCAGTATTTT
NA,TRBJ2-1,TRBV11-2,TRBD2,CASSFLAGDLNEQFF,TGTGCCAGCAGCTTTCTAGCGGGAGATCTCAATGAGCAGTTCTTC
NA,TRBJ1-5,TRBV4-2,TRBD1,CASSQDPGGRQPQHF,TGTGCCAGCAGCCAAGACCCAGGGGGCCGTCAGCCCCAGCATTTT
NA,TRBJ2-1,TRBV5-6,TRBD2,CVSGLAGGPSYNEQFF,TGTGTATCGGGACTAGCGGGAGGGCCTTCCTACAATGAGCAGTTCTTC
NA,TRBJ2-7,TRBV3-1/TRBV3-2,NA,CASSRTVSYEQYF,TGTGCCAGCAGCCGGACAGTTTCCTACGAGCAGTACTTC
NA,TRBJ2-2,TRBV7-2,TRBD2,CASSFLAGGNTGELFF,TGTGCCAGCAGCTTCCTAGCGGGAGGGAACACCGGGGAGCTGTTTTTT
few,TRBJ2-5,TRBV18,NA,CASSRQETQYF,TGTGCCAGCTCCCGCCAAGAGACCCAGTACTTC
NA,TRBJ1-2,TRBV28,TRBD1,CASEQGYYGYTF,TGTGCCAGCGAACAGGGGTACTATGGCTACACCTTC
NA,TRBJ1-6,TRBV7-2,NA,CASSLFGPGSSNSPLHF,TGTGCCAGCAGCTTATTTGGGCCAGGGTCGAGTAATTCACCCCTCCACTTT
once,TRBJ1-1,TRBV9,NA,CASSPTDRNTEAFF,TGTGCCAGCAGCCCAACAGACCGAAACACTGAAGCTTTCTTT
NA,TRBJ2-2,TRBV6-2/TRBV6-3,TRBD2,CASSRRLAGAGELFF,TGTGCCAGCAGTAGAAGACTAGCGGGAGCCGGGGAGCTGTTTTTT
NA,TRBJ1-6,TRBV28,TRBD1,CASRRTGSSPLHF,TGTGCCAGCAGGCGGACAGGGAGTTCACCCCTCCACTTT
NA,TRBJ1-1,TRBV25-1,NA,CASSEIGPYAEAFF,TGTGCCAGCAGTGAGATAGGCCCGTACGCTGAAGCTTTCTTT
NA,TRBJ2-1,TRBV7-9,NA,CASSLNIRYNEQFF,TGTGCCAGCAGCTTAAATATCCGTTACAATGAGCAGTTCTTC
NA,TRBJ2-1,TRBV9,NA,CASSAKDNEQFF,TGTGCCAGCAGCGCCAAAGACAATGAGCAGTTCTTC
NA,TRBJ1-1,TRBV24-1,TRBD1,CATRGGAGEAFF,TGTGCCACCAGAGGGGGCGCGGGTGAAGCTTTCTTT
once,TRBJ2-7,TRBV6-2/TRBV6-3,TRBD2,CASSPLPRLAARVEQYF,TGTGCCAGCAGTCCACTACCCCGACTAGCGGCACGGGTGGAGCAGTACTTC
NA,TRBJ2-4,TRBV9,NA,CASSPDGIAKNIQYF,TGTGCCAGCAGCCCCGACGGTATAGCCAAAAACATTCAGTACTTC
few,TRBJ1-1,TRBV2,NA,CASTNQVGQGTEAFF,TGTGCCAGCACCAACCAAGTAGGACAAGGCACTGAAGCTTTCTTT
NA,TRBJ1-1,TRBV28,TRBD1,CASSYLTGRITEAFF,TGTGCCAGCAGTTATTTGACAGGGCGGATCACTGAAGCTTTCTTT
NA,TRBJ2-7,TRBV5-1,NA,CASSLGPRSYEQYF,TGCGCCAGCAGCTTGGGACCGAGATCCTACGAGCAGTACTTC
few,TRBJ1-1,TRBV29-1,NA,CSAMNTEAFF,TGCAGCGCTATGAACACTGAAGCTTTCTTT
NA,TRBJ2-5,TRBV30,NA,CAWSPPIRAQETQYF,TGTGCCTGGAGCCCTCCAATCCGTGCCCAAGAGACCCAGTACTTC
NA,TRBJ2-1,TRBV9,TRBD2,CASSVALADYNEQFF,TGTGCCAGCAGCGTAGCACTAGCGGATTACAATGAGCAGTTCTTC
NA,TRBJ1-4,TRBV18,NA,CASSPGLGEKLFF,TGTGCCAGCTCACCAGGGCTCGGTGAAAAACTGTTTTTT
NA,TRBJ1-6,TRBV6-4,TRBD1,CASSESTGGNSPLHF,TGTGCCAGCAGTGAAAGTACAGGGGGCAATTCACCCCTCCACTTT
NA,TRBJ2-3,TRBV3-1/TRBV3-2,TRBD2,CASSQDLWGPSGRFSTDTQYF,TGTGCCAGCAGCCAAGATTTATGGGGACCTAGCGGGAGGTTCAGCACAGATACGCAGTATTTT